These T cell receptor beta chains were read from a single sample in a study of blood T cell repertoires in COVID-19. Produced via immunoSEQ multiplex PCR; TCRdb's table is partial and in-frame only. Here the sample spans 84,000 or so clones, 60% to 80% being singletons. The source material was peripheral blood. The receptors derive from a man in his fifties or sixties with COVID-19, enrolled during active disease. Each CDR3 is given with its conserved first and last residue. The D gene is left open where the match is weak. Clone size is given for some rows only: seen once, a few or many times, or a class if the clone is expanded.

TRBV6-5	TRBJ1-1	NA	TRBD1	CASSSWGQKNTEAFF	TGTGCCAGCAGTTCGTGGGGACAGAAGAACACTGAAGCTTTCTTT
TRBV24-1	TRBJ2-3	NA	TRBD2	CATSQGAGGRDTQYF	TGTGCCACCAGTCAAGGAGCGGGGGGGCGAGATACGCAGTATTTT
TRBV12-3/TRBV12-4	TRBJ1-6	NA	NA	CASSLYRSSPLHF	TGTGCCAGCAGTTTATATAGGAGTTCACCCCTCCACTTT
TRBV7-9	TRBJ1-1	NA	TRBD1	CASSFGQEVAFF	TGTGCCAGCAGCTTTGGACAGGAGGTAGCTTTCTTT
TRBV4-1	TRBJ1-2	NA	TRBD1	CASSQKGGDRGDYGYTF	TGCGCCAGCAGCCAAAAGGGGGGCGACAGGGGTGACTATGGCTACACCTTC
TRBV7-9	TRBJ1-1	NA	TRBD1	CASSLANDRVRAFF	TGTGCCAGCAGCTTAGCAAACGACAGGGTGCGTGCTTTCTTT
TRBV6-6	TRBJ2-7	NA	TRBD1	CASSPQGQGAYEQYF	TGTGCCAGCAGCCCACAGGGACAGGGCGCCTACGAGCAGTACTTC
TRBV29-1	TRBJ2-1	NA	NA	CSVGSSSYNEQFF	TGCAGCGTCGGTTCGAGCTCCTACAATGAGCAGTTCTTC
TRBV5-1	TRBJ2-5	NA	NA	CASSTSPPVQETQYF	TGCGCCAGCAGCACCAGTCCGCCAGTACAAGAGACCCAGTACTTC
TRBV2	TRBJ2-7	NA	NA	CASSDFPGTYEQYF	TGTGCCAGCAGTGACTTCCCGGGAACCTACGAGCAGTACTTC
TRBV5-1	TRBJ1-6	few	NA	CASSLVKLGLYNSPLHF	TGCGCCAGCAGCTTGGTTAAGTTGGGGCTTTATAATTCACCCCTCCACTTT
TRBV7-8	TRBJ2-1	NA	TRBD2	CASSSTTGLADTPYNEQFF	TGTGCCAGCAGCTCAACCACCGGTCTAGCGGATACCCCGTACAATGAGCAGTTCTTC
TRBV7-9	TRBJ2-7	NA	TRBD1	CASSFGQAYEQYF	TGTGCCAGCAGCTTCGGACAGGCCTACGAGCAGTACTTC
TRBV6-4	TRBJ2-1	once	NA	CASSRGSANEQFF	TGTGCCAGCAGTCGTGGCTCCGCCAATGAGCAGTTCTTC
TRBV10-1	TRBJ1-5	many	NA	CATFPGWGGNQPQHF	TGCGCCACCTTCCCCGGGTGGGGGGGGAATCAGCCCCAGCATTTT
TRBV5-1	TRBJ1-1	NA	TRBD1	CASSPQGAPTEAFF	TGCGCCAGCAGCCCCCAGGGGGCGCCAACTGAAGCTTTCTTT
TRBV27	TRBJ2-7	NA	NA	CASSLRLPYEQYF	TGTGCCAGCAGTTTAAGACTTCCCTACGAGCAGTACTTC
TRBV24-1	TRBJ2-2	NA	NA	CATSDQTVRGELFF	TGTGCCACCAGTGACCAAACAGTGAGAGGGGAGCTGTTTTTT
TRBV7-2	TRBJ2-2	NA	NA	CASSSQGTGELFF	TGTGCCAGCAGCTCGCAGGGCACCGGGGAGCTGTTTTTT
TRBV4-1	TRBJ2-7	few	NA	CASSQGQGTYEQYF	TGCGCCAGCAGCCAAGGCCAGGGCACCTACGAGCAGTACTTC
TRBV5-4	TRBJ1-3	NA	NA	CASRNRSSGNTIYF	TGTGCCAGCAGGAACAGGTCCTCTGGAAACACCATATATTTT
TRBV13	TRBJ2-5	NA	NA	CASSLGTTGTPQETQYF	TGTGCCAGCAGCTTAGGAACAACCGGGACACCTCAAGAGACCCAGTACTTC
TRBV7-9	TRBJ2-3	NA	TRBD1	CASSGQGSTDTQYF	TGTGCCAGCAGTGGACAGGGGAGCACAGATACGCAGTATTTT
TRBV27	TRBJ2-7	NA	NA	CASQRSTNREQYF	TGTGCCAGTCAGAGATCGACTAATAGAGAGCAGTACTTC
TRBV11-1	TRBJ1-1	NA	NA	CASSLVREAFF	TGTGCCAGCAGCTTAGTTCGTGAAGCTTTCTTT
TRBV13	TRBJ2-2	NA	NA	CASSLGGGANTGELFF	TGTGCCAGCAGCTTAGGAGGCGGGGCGAACACCGGGGAGCTGTTTTTT
TRBV27	TRBJ2-7	once	TRBD1	CASSPTGTASYEQYF	TGTGCCAGCAGCCCCACCGGGACAGCCTCCTACGAGCAGTACTTC
TRBV25-1	TRBJ1-2	once	NA	CASSAGDGYGYTF	TGTGCCAGCAGTGCCGGGGATGGCTATGGCTACACCTTC
TRBV7-2	TRBJ1-2	NA	NA	CASSLDGNYGYTF	TGTGCCAGCAGCTTAGACGGGAACTATGGCTACACCTTC
TRBV6-2/TRBV6-3	TRBJ1-1	NA	TRBD1	CASSYGQAALNTEAFF	TGTGCCAGCAGTTACGGACAGGCCGCCCTGAACACTGAAGCTTTCTTT
TRBV19	TRBJ2-1	NA	TRBD2	CASSMLGTSGIMGNEQFF	TGTGCCAGTAGTATGCTAGGGACTAGCGGGATCATGGGTAATGAGCAGTTCTTC
TRBV4-1	TRBJ2-1	NA	TRBD2	CASSHISGGTYNEQFF	TGCGCCAGCAGCCATATTAGCGGGGGGACCTACAATGAGCAGTTCTTC
TRBV2	TRBJ2-3	NA	TRBD1	CASSGRQGTTDTQYF	TGTGCCAGCAGTGGGAGACAGGGGACCACAGATACGCAGTATTTT
TRBV7-2	TRBJ2-5	NA	NA	CASSLSVFPQETQYF	TGTGCCAGCAGCCTGAGCGTCTTTCCTCAAGAGACCCAGTACTTC
TRBV7-3	TRBJ2-5	NA	TRBD2	CASSLTGLGQETQYF	TGTGCCAGCAGCTTAACTGGACTAGGACAAGAGACCCAGTACTTC
TRBV6-5	TRBJ2-4	NA	NA	CASSSGTSNANIQYF	TGTGCCAGCAGTTCTGGGACTTCCAACGCGAACATTCAGTACTTC
TRBV5-1	TRBJ2-7	many	NA	CASSFDLTAYEQYF	TGCGCCAGCAGCTTCGATTTGACAGCATACGAGCAGTACTTC
TRBV5-6	TRBJ2-7	NA	NA	CASSPDSIPLEQYF	TGTGCCAGCAGCCCTGACTCCATCCCCCTCGAGCAGTACTTC
TRBV7-7	TRBJ2-5	NA	TRBD2	CASSLGERKRESGETQYF	TGTGCTAGCAGCTTAGGGGAACGAAAGCGGGAGAGTGGGGAGACCCAGTACTTC
TRBV7-3	TRBJ2-2	NA	NA	CASSSGVTGELFF	TGTGCCAGCAGCTCCGGAGTCACCGGGGAGCTGTTTTTT
TRBV4-1	TRBJ2-5	NA	NA	CASSQEYPTRETQYF	TGCGCCAGCAGCCAAGAATATCCTACTCGAGAGACCCAGTACTTC
TRBV11-3	TRBJ2-4	NA	TRBD2	CASSLGAAGGTKNIQYF	TGTGCCAGTAGCTTAGGAGCAGCGGGGGGAACCAAAAACATTCAGTACTTC
TRBV6-5	TRBJ1-2	many	NA	CASSSKTSGARAF	TGTGCCAGCAGCTCTAAAACTTCAGGGGCTCGCGCCTTC
TRBV2	TRBJ2-5	NA	TRBD2	CASRETSGGEETQYF	TGTGCCAGCAGAGAGACTAGCGGGGGCGAAGAGACCCAGTACTTC
TRBV5-4	TRBJ1-4	NA	TRBD1	CASSHGGGRGLANEKLFF	TGTGCCAGCAGCCATGGAGGGGGCAGGGGGCTGGCTAATGAAAAACTGTTTTTT
TRBV4-2	TRBJ2-1	NA	TRBD1	CASTSRDRDNYNEQFF	TGTGCCAGCACCTCGAGGGACAGGGATAATTACAATGAGCAGTTCTTC
TRBV4-2	TRBJ2-6	few	NA	CASSQDSLQSHSGANVLTF	TGTGCCAGCAGCCAAGATTCACTCCAAAGCCACTCTGGGGCCAACGTCCTGACTTTC
TRBV5-6	TRBJ2-3	NA	TRBD1	CASSLARTGGTDTQYF	TGTGCCAGCAGCTTGGCCCGGACAGGGGGTACAGATACGCAGTATTTT
TRBV6-6	TRBJ2-1	NA	NA	CASSLPGGSYNEQFF	TGTGCCAGCAGCCTCCCTGGGGGGTCATACAATGAGCAGTTCTTC
TRBV19	TRBJ2-7	few	TRBD1	CASRREGTGGSYEQYF	TGTGCCAGTAGGCGCGAAGGGACAGGGGGCTCCTACGAGCAGTACTTC
TRBV9	TRBJ1-3	once	TRBD1	CASRGGQGSGNTIYF	TGTGCCAGCAGGGGGGGACAGGGGAGCGGAAACACCATATATTTT